Each of the 21 T cell receptor beta chains below was sequenced from the same sample in a study of glioma-infiltrating T cells after dendritic cell vaccination. Stated time point: after dendritic cell vaccination, including at tumor progression/relapse. Assay: immunoSEQ multiplex PCR; the TCRdb copy retains only in-frame clones and omits some. Among 85,000 to 100,000 clones, 75% to 90% were seen once, and the ten largest hold approximately 8%. The sample was blood, taken after dendritic cell vaccination. Receptors originate from a human donor with glioblastoma.

The rearrangement links TRBV28 to TRBJ1-3, with TRBD1 matching over 8 bases. The CDR3 is made up of 13 amino acids. The V segment lost 6 bases and the J segment 7 bases; nucleotides outside the gene matches: 5. Germline CDR1 and CDR2: MDHEN and SYDVKM. Here the CDR3 DNA reads TGTGCCAGCAGAGCAGGGGGCGCGAACACCATATATTTT. Encoded protein: CASRAGGANTIYF.

V gene TRBV15 combines with J gene TRBJ2-3; 10 bases are a match to TRBD2. V dropped 3 bases and J dropped 6; count of bases not matched to a gene: 12. Germline lookup yields CDR1 LNHNV and CDR2 YYDKDF (reference sequence). The CDR3 spans 17 residues. The CDR3 sequence is CATSRGGSGGKEDTQYF. In DNA form, the CDR3 reads TGTGCCACCAGCAGGGGTGGTAGCGGGGGGAAGGAGGATACGCAGTATTTT. The full variable domain, completed using reference TRBV15 and TRBJ2-3, is DAMVIQNPRYQVTQFGKPVTLSCSQTLNHNVMYWYQQKSSQAPKLLFHYYDKDFNNEADTPDNFQSRRPNTSFCFLDIRSPGLGDTAMYLCATSRGGSGGKEDTQYFGPGTRLTVL.

CDR3: CASSRGLVDEQYF. The CDR3 DNA reads as TGTGCCAGCAGCCGGGGACTAGTTGATGAGCAGTACTTC. The chain carries TRBV7-9 and TRBJ2-7; 8 bases map to TRBD2. J lost 7 bases, V lost 5 bases, and 7 bases had no gene match. The CDR3 spans 13 residues. The germline V gene has CDR1 SEHNR and CDR2 FQNEAQ (reference sequence).

The chain carries TRBV7-2 and TRBJ1-5; D is ambiguous. The CDR3 is 14 residues long. Trimming took off 1 base at V and 3 bases at J, with 7 bases between the two ends. From germline, CDR1 is SGHTA and CDR2 FQGNSA. In DNA, the CDR3 is TGTGCCAGCAGCTTAGACAGATTCAATCAGCCCCAGCATTTT. Protein product: CASSLDRFNQPQHF.

With regard to this clone: The sample holds other DNA sequences that translate to the same CDR3. The V gene is TRBV9, the J gene TRBJ1-3; TRBD1 matches 8 bases. The CDR3 is 14 amino acids. V shed 3 bases, J shed 4 bases, and the junction held 3 bases outside the gene matches. Per the germline V gene, CDR1 is SGDLS and CDR2 is YYNGEE. The chain's CDR3 is CASSAGTGGNTIYF. The CDR3 DNA sequence: TGTGCCAGCAGCGCCGGGACAGGAGGAAACACCATATATTTT.

The chain recombines TRBV27 with TRBJ2-3; D remains ambiguous. The V gene's germline CDR1 is MNHEY and CDR2 SMNVEV (reference sequence). CDR3 size: 13 residues. V was trimmed by 2 bases and J by 8 bases, leaving 11 bases between them. In DNA, the CDR3 is TGTGCCAGCAGTTTAGGTACCTCCGGTACGCAGTATTTT. The encoded protein is CASSLGTSGTQYF.

This sequence joins TRBV5-1 and TRBJ2-3; D remains ambiguous. Trimming removed 4 bases at V and 3 bases at J, with 12 bases between. This CDR3 comprises 14 residues. CDR1 is SGHRS and CDR2 is YFSETQ in the germline V gene. CDR3 nucleotides: TGCGCCAGCAGCCCGGGTGCTCGAACAGATACGCAGTATTTT. Translating gives CASSPGARTDTQYF.

V is TRBV2 and J is TRBJ2-5, with D possibly TRBD1 on 6 matching bases. CDR1 SNHLY and CDR2 FYNNEI come from the germline V gene. This CDR3 is 13 amino acids long. The V gene lost 7 bases and the J gene lost 4 bases, with 13 bases spanning the gap. The CDR3 loop is CASTTGLGETQYF. The CDR3 DNA reads TGTGCCAGCACAACAGGGCTCGGAGAGACCCAGTACTTC.

The chain has TRBV6-9 and TRBJ1-5; possible D gene TRBD1, 5 bases. CDR3 size: 16 residues. V shed 0 bases and J shed 4 bases, with 13 bases lying between them. CDR1 and CDR2 (germline): MNHGY, SVAAGI. CDR3 nucleotides: TGTGCCAGCAGTTATTCGACAGACCCTCTAAATCAGCCCCAGCATTTT. It encodes CASSYSTDPLNQPQHF.

This rearrangement joins TRBV19 to TRBJ1-1, with a weak D call TRBD1 (6 bases). Germline V gene lookup returns CDR1 LNHDA and CDR2 SQIVND (reference sequence). The length of the CDR3 is 13 residues. The germline V and J ends were trimmed by 6 bases and 1 base, with 9 bases remaining between them. The CDR3 here is CASSDRPNTEAFF. CDR3 bases: TGTGCCAGTAGCGACAGGCCGAACACTGAAGCTTTCTTT.

V is TRBV7-2 and J is TRBJ2-1; D possibly corresponds to TRBD1 (6 bases). With 2 bases removed from V and 4 bases from J, the gap between germline ends came to 12 bases. The CDR3 length is 15 residues. Germline assignment: CDR1 SGHTA and CDR2 FQGNSA. The CDR3 sequence: CASSLRGTRYNEQFF. CDR3 nucleotides: TGTGCCAGCAGCTTACGAGGGACACGGTACAATGAGCAGTTCTTC. The full variable domain, in which reference TRBV7-2 and TRBJ2-1 provide the parts outside the CDR3, is GAGVSQSPSNKVTEKGKDVELRCDPISGHTALYWYRQSLGQGLEFLIYFQGNSAPDKSGLPSDRFSAERTGGSVSTLTIQRTQQEDSAVYLCASSLRGTRYNEQFFGPGTRLTVL.

The rearrangement uses TRBV11-2 and TRBJ2-5; 13 bases are shared with TRBD2. Germline loops: CDR1 SGHAT, CDR2 FQNNGV. The CDR3 is made up of 15 amino acids. V dropped 3 bases and J dropped 4; count of bases not matched to a gene: 2. The chain's CDR3 is CASSFTSGGGETQYF. The CDR3 nucleotides read TGTGCCAGCAGCTTCACTAGCGGGGGGGGAGAGACCCAGTACTTC.

The chain combines TRBV27 with TRBJ2-7; perhaps TRBD2 as D (6 bases). Trimming shortened V by 4 bases and J by 3 bases, and 13 bases separated the two germline ends. This CDR3 comprises 14 residues. CDR1 and CDR2 (germline): MNHEY, SMNVEV (reference sequence). The CDR3 here is CASSYREIGYEQYF. CDR3 nucleotides: TGTGCCAGCAGTTATCGGGAGATCGGCTACGAGCAGTACTTC.

Only a few counts were recorded for this clone. V and J are TRBV19 and TRBJ1-1, with 9 bases aligning to TRBD1. CDR1 and CDR2 from the germline V gene are LNHDA and SQIVND (reference sequence). The junction had 10 bases not matched to a gene; V was cut back by 3 bases and J by 5 bases. This CDR3 comprises 16 residues. CDR3 protein: CASSIWDRDPRTEAFF. The CDR3 coding sequence is TGTGCCAGTAGTATTTGGGACAGGGATCCGAGGACTGAAGCTTTCTTT.

This sequence joins TRBV30 and TRBJ1-5, with a tentative D call TRBD1 (6 bases). In germline, CDR1 is GTSNPN, CDR2 SVGIG (reference sequence). V lost 0 bases and J 7 bases, leaving 13 bases between the germline ends. This CDR3 has 14 residues. CDR3 in amino acids: CAWSVRQGTQPQHF. CDR3 coding DNA: TGTGCCTGGAGTGTACGTCAGGGGACCCAGCCCCAGCATTTT.

V and J are TRBV19 and TRBJ1-2; the D is unclear. Trimming removed 1 base from V and 1 base from J, with 10 bases in between. CDR1 and CDR2 from the germline V gene are LNHDA and SQIVND (reference sequence). This CDR3 has 15 amino acids. The chain's CDR3 is CASSIGVPVNYGYTF. In DNA, the CDR3 is TGTGCCAGTAGTATAGGCGTACCGGTTAACTATGGCTACACCTTC. The entire variable domain, with the rest obtained from reference TRBV19 and TRBJ1-2, is as follows: DGGITQSPKYLFRKEGQNVTLSCEQNLNHDAMYWYRQDPGQGLRLIYYSQIVNDFQKGDIAEGYSVSREKKESFPLTVTSAQKNPTAFYLCASSIGVPVNYGYTFGSGTRLTVV.

The V call is TRBV28, the J call TRBJ2-3, with 9 bases lining up with TRBD2. Looked up from germline, CDR1 is MDHEN and CDR2 is SYDVKM. This CDR3 is built from 16 residues. Germline trimming cut 3 bases from V and 4 bases from J; bases unmatched to any gene: 8. In nucleotides, the CDR3 is TGTGCCAGCAGTTTCCTAACTAGCGGGCAGTCAGATACGCAGTATTTT. It yields the protein CASSFLTSGQSDTQYF. Full variable domain (rest looked up from reference TRBV28 and TRBJ2-3): DVKVTQSSRYLVKRTGEKVFLECVQDMDHENMFWYRQDPGLGLRLIYFSYDVKMKEKGDIPEGYSVSREKKERFSLILESASTNQTSMYLCASSFLTSGQSDTQYFGPGTRLTVL.

This chain connects TRBV7-6 to TRBJ1-5; D is undetermined. The length of the CDR3 is 13 residues. Trimming cost V 2 bases and J 9 bases, with 11 bases left between them. From germline, CDR1 is SGHVS and CDR2 FNYEAQ. CDR3 sequence reads: CASSLWYLGPQHF. CDR3 bases: TGTGCCAGCAGCTTATGGTACCTCGGGCCCCAGCATTTT.

The V gene is TRBV12-1, the J gene TRBJ2-5; the table names TRBD1, a call not compared with the DNA. TRBV12-1 is classified as a pseudogene. This CDR3 has 16 amino acids. CDR3 region: CASSIRTGTKMETQYF. CDR3 bases: TGTGCCAGCAGCATCCGGACAGGGACCAAAATGGAGACCCAGTACTTC.

The CDR3 here is CATSGVQGLYGYTF. In DNA, the CDR3 is TGTGCCACCTCCGGGGTACAGGGCTTATATGGCTACACCTTC. This chain joins TRBV28 and TRBJ1-2, with D tentatively TRBD1 (6 bases). In germline, CDR1 is MDHEN, CDR2 SYDVKM. V was cut by 10 bases and J by 5 bases, with 20 bases left in between. The length of the CDR3 is 14 residues.

The chain uses TRBV7-6 and TRBJ2-3; no clear D gene. The CDR3 loop spans 18 amino acids. In germline, CDR1 is SGHVS, CDR2 FNYEAQ. V was shortened by 2 bases and J by 2 bases, with 20 bases between the two germline ends. DNA for the CDR3: TGTGCCAGCAGCTTATATTTGAATCTTGCAGGAAACACAGATACGCAGTATTTT. This codes for CASSLYLNLAGNTDTQYF.